This TCR beta chain was recovered during a study of blood T cell repertoires in COVID-19. In germline, CDR1 is LNHNV, CDR2 YYDKDF (reference sequence). The CDR3 is 11 amino acids. V shed 5 bases and J 10 bases; nucleotides not matched to a gene: 1. Clones were sequenced by immunoSEQ multiplex PCR, and TCRdb holds only the in-frame ones, with some missing. In the table there are 150,000 to 200,000 clones, roughly 80% of which are singletons. This TCR derives from a woman between 35 and 50 years old with acute or convalescent COVID-19. The gene calls are TRBV15 and TRBJ2-3; TRBD1 matches 9 bases. Specimen: peripheral blood. CDR3 sequence reads: CATSRQGAQYF. CDR3 coding DNA: TGTGCCACCAGCCGACAGGGGGCGCAGTATTTT.